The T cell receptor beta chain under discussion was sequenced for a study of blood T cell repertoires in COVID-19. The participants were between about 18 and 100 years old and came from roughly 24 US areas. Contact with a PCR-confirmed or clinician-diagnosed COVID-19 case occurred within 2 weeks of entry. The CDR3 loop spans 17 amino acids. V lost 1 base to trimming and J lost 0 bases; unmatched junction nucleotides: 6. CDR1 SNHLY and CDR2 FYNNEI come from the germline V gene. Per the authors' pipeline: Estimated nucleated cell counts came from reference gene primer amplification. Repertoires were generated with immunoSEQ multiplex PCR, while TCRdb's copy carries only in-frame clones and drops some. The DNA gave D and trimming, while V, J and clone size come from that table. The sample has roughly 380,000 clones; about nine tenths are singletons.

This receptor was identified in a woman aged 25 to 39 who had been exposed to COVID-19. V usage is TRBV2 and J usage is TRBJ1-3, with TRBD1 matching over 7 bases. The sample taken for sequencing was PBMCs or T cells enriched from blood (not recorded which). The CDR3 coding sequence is TGTGCCAGCAGTGAAGAGACAGGGCTTCTCTCTGGAAACACCATATATTTT. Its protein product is CASSEETGLLSGNTIYF. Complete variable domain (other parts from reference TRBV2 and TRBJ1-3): EPEVTQTPSHQVTQMGQEVILRCVPISNHLYFYWYRQILGQKVEFLVSFYNNEISEKSEIFDDQFSVERPDGSNFTLKIRSTKLEDSAMYFCASSEETGLLSGNTIYFGEGSWLTVV.